These 2 T cell receptor beta chains came from one sample sequenced in a study of blood T cell repertoires in COVID-19. Measured with immunoSEQ multiplex PCR; TCRdb has only the in-frame clones, and not every one. This table holds about 200,000 clones, 90% found once. Material for sequencing was peripheral blood. All receptors come from a man aged 45-65 years with acute or convalescent COVID-19.

The rearrangement links TRBV7-3 to TRBJ1-1, with D tentatively TRBD1 (6 bases). The CDR3 length is 13 residues. Trimming pared 1 base from V and 3 bases from J, leaving 6 bases between. Per germline, CDR1 SGHTA and CDR2 FQGTGA. CDR3 region: CASSLRQDTEAFF. Written as DNA, the CDR3 is TGTGCCAGCAGCTTAAGACAGGACACTGAAGCTTTCTTT.

The rearrangement links TRBV15 to TRBJ1-5; a weak D match, TRBD1 (5 bases). CDR1 LNHNV and CDR2 YYDKDF come from the germline V gene (reference sequence). V was trimmed by 0 bases and J by 4 bases, leaving 10 bases between them. The CDR3 spans 15 residues. CDR3 DNA sequence: TGTGCCACCAGCAGAGATCCTCAGGGAAATCAGCCCCAGCATTTT. It translates to CATSRDPQGNQPQHF.